Sequencing of this TCR beta chain was carried out in a study of siplizumab effects on memory and regulatory T cells. Overall study results and limits: It was never confirmed that proliferating Tregs from siplizumab cultures were suppressive. Siplizumab, the agent tested, significantly reduced alloreactive sequences traceable to unstimulated CD4+ memory cells.

V dropped 4 bases and J dropped 4; count of bases not matched to a gene: 7. Germline CDR1 and CDR2: SGHNT and YYREEE (reference sequence). The CDR3 extends over 15 amino acids. Per-sample assaying covered about 10^5 TCR templates. Data came from immunoSEQ multiplex PCR; TCRdb stores just in-frame clones and leaves some out. The sample consists of around 100,000 clones, 90% to 95% of them appearing once. Notes on this clone: No antigen is known for it.

The sequence derives from a human donor in good health. What was sequenced was CD4+ T cells sorted from blood. The chain uses TRBV5-4 and TRBJ1-3, with TRBD1 identical over 8 bases. CDR3 protein: CASSLPGGRGNTIYF. The CDR3 coding sequence is TGTGCCAGCAGCCTCCCAGGGGGCCGCGGAAACACCATATATTTT.